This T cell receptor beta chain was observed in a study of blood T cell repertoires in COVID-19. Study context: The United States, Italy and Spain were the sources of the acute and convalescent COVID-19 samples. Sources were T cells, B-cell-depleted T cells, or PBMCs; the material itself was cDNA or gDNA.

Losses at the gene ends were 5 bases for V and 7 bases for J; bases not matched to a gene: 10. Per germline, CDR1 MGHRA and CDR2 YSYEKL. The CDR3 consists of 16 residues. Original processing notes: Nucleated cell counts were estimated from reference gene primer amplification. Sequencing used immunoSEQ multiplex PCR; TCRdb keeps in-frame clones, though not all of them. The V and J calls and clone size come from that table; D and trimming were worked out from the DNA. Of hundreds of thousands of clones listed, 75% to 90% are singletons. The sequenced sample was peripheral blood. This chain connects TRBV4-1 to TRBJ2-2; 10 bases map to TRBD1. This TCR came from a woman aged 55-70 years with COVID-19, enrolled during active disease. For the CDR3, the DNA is TGCGCCAGCAGCTTCTCCGGGACAGGGGTCGACGGGGAGCTGTTTTTT. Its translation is CASSFSGTGVDGELFF.